One and the same sample provided the 21 T cell receptor beta chains below, sequenced in a study of blood T cell repertoires in COVID-19. Data came from immunoSEQ multiplex PCR; TCRdb stores just in-frame clones and leaves some out. The profile covers about 130,000 clones, with 90% appearing a single time and about 3.5% taken by the ten largest. The sample taken for sequencing was peripheral blood. These receptors were taken from a man aged 50 or older with active COVID-19.

The chain couples TRBV2 to TRBJ1-1; 10 positions match TRBD1. The CDR3 is 16 amino acids. Losses at the gene ends were 4 bases for V and 5 bases for J; bases not matched to a gene: 10. Germline assignment: CDR1 SNHLY and CDR2 FYNNEI. CDR3 sequence reads: CASSVFAGTGDTEAFF. The CDR3 DNA reads TGTGCCAGCAGTGTCTTTGCAGGGACAGGGGATACTGAAGCTTTCTTT.

Points on this clone: Distinct nucleotide sequences in the sample also encode this CDR3. The chain recombines TRBV5-1 with TRBJ1-2; D might be TRBD1 (6 bases). V was clipped by 2 bases and J by 3 bases, with 8 bases between them. The CDR3 sequence is 13 residues long. Germline-derived CDR1 and CDR2 are SGHRS and YFSETQ. CDR3 protein: CASSLQGDYGYTF. In DNA, the CDR3 is TGCGCCAGCAGCTTACAGGGAGACTATGGCTACACCTTC. The entire variable domain, with the rest obtained from reference TRBV5-1 and TRBJ1-2, is as follows: KAGVTQTPRYLIKTRGQQVTLSCSPISGHRSVSWYQQTPGQGLQFLFEYFSETQRNKGNFPGRFSGRQFSNSRSEMNVSTLELGDSALYLCASSLQGDYGYTFGSGTRLTVV.

The chain carries TRBV5-1 and TRBJ2-6, with a possible D match to TRBD2 (6 bases). This CDR3 spans 15 amino acids. The ends were cut back, 4 bases at V and 1 base at J, with 9 bases in the middle. Germline V CDR1 and CDR2: SGHRS, YFSETQ. CDR3 amino acids: CASSGGASGANVLTF. CDR3 nucleotide sequence: TGCGCCAGCAGCGGAGGGGCGTCTGGGGCCAACGTCCTGACTTTC. Complete variable domain (other parts from reference TRBV5-1 and TRBJ2-6): KAGVTQTPRYLIKTRGQQVTLSCSPISGHRSVSWYQQTPGQGLQFLFEYFSETQRNKGNFPGRFSGRQFSNSRSEMNVSTLELGDSALYLCASSGGASGANVLTFGAGSRLTVL.

V gene TRBV5-8 combines with J gene TRBJ2-3; no clear D. Germline V gives CDR1 SGHTS, CDR2 YDEGEE. Trimming removed 1 base at V and 0 bases at J, with 3 bases between. The CDR3 has 13 residues. CDR3 amino acids: CASSLLSTDTQYF. CDR3 coding DNA: TGTGCCAGCAGCTTGCTGAGCACAGATACGCAGTATTTT.

The V call is TRBV6-5, the J call TRBJ1-6; the D is unclear. The germline CDR1 and CDR2 sequences are MNHEY and SVGAGI. V shed 2 bases and J shed 8 bases, with 16 bases lying between them. The CDR3 is 16 residues long. The CDR3 region has the DNA TGTGCCAGCAGTTACCCCTCCGGTTCTCGGTATTCACCCCTCCACTTT. Protein product: CASSYPSGSRYSPLHF.

This clone was picked up one time. The V gene is TRBV12-3 or TRBV12-4, the J gene TRBJ2-5; D is unresolved. The CDR3 has 13 residues. The ends were cut back, 5 bases at V and 4 bases at J, with 11 bases in the middle. Here the CDR3 reads CASSDSFAETQYF. The DNA of the CDR3 is TGTGCCAGCAGTGATAGTTTTGCAGAGACCCAGTACTTC.

The rearrangement joins TRBV5-1 to TRBJ1-2; a possible D gene is TRBD1 (5 bases). V was clipped by 4 bases and J by 8 bases, with 18 bases between them. The CDR3 has 14 residues. Germline CDR1 reads SGHRS; CDR2 reads YFSETQ. This CDR3 is CASSRSDDSLGYTF. In DNA, the CDR3 is TGCGCCAGCAGCAGGAGTGACGACAGCCTGGGCTACACCTTC.

The rearrangement links TRBV5-6 to TRBJ2-3; maybe TRBD2 (5 bases). This CDR3 is built from 15 residues. V was pared by 7 bases and J by 0 bases, with 15 bases between. Germline V gene data show CDR1 as SGHDT and CDR2 as YYEEEE. The chain's CDR3 is CASSVGSLSTDTQYF. The CDR3 DNA follows: TGTGCCAGCTCCGTTGGGAGCCTTAGCACAGATACGCAGTATTTT. Looking up the rest from reference TRBV5-6 and TRBJ2-3 gives the full variable domain: DAGVTQSPTHLIKTRGQQVTLRCSPKSGHDTVSWYQQALGQGPQFIFQYYEEEERQRGNFPDRFSGHQFPNYSSELNVNALLLGDSALYLCASSVGSLSTDTQYFGPGTRLTVL.

The chain joins TRBV5-1 to TRBJ1-2; TRBD1 agrees at 7 bases. This CDR3 contains 15 residues. Germline CDR1 and CDR2: SGHRS and YFSETQ. The J segment lost 3 bases and the V segment lost 4 bases, leaving 9 bases of the junction unmatched. CDR3 amino acids: CASSLYRGGDYGYTF. CDR3 nucleotides: TGCGCCAGCAGCCTATACAGGGGTGGAGACTATGGCTACACCTTC.

The V gene is TRBV19, the J gene TRBJ1-3; 8 bases match TRBD1. This CDR3 is built from 17 residues. V was pared by 3 bases and J by 0 bases, with 7 bases of the junction left unmatched. The germline V gene has CDR1 LNHDA and CDR2 SQIVND (reference sequence). The CDR3 sequence is CASSIWTGFSSGNTIYF. CDR3 in DNA: TGTGCCAGTAGTATTTGGACAGGGTTCAGCTCTGGAAACACCATATATTTT.

CDR3 protein: CASSLSAGQVSYEQYV. In DNA, the CDR3 is TGTGCCAGCAGTTTATCCGCCGGACAGGTCTCCTACGAGCAGTACGTC. The chain links TRBV27 to TRBJ2-7; 7 bases line up with TRBD1. The length of the CDR3 is 16 residues. CDR1 MNHEY and CDR2 SMNVEV come from the germline V gene (reference sequence). V was pared by 0 bases and J by 0 bases, with 5 bases of the junction left unmatched.

The chain has TRBV7-8 and TRBJ1-1, with D tentatively TRBD1 (6 bases). V lost 5 bases to trimming and J lost 4 bases, with 17 bases between them. Germline-derived CDR1 and CDR2 are SGHVS and FQNEAQ. The CDR3 consists of 15 residues. DNA for the CDR3: TGTGCCAGCAGCCTGGGACACTTCCCGGGCACTGAAGCTTTCTTT. Protein: CASSLGHFPGTEAFF.

This chain connects TRBV2 to TRBJ2-7; 7 nucleotides align to TRBD2. CDR1 is SNHLY, CDR2 FYNNEI, per germline. With 0 bases clipped from V and 4 bases from J, the junction kept 6 bases outside the gene matches. The CDR3 consists of 15 residues. The CDR3 protein is CASSEAWEGQYEQYF. The CDR3 DNA follows: TGTGCCAGCAGTGAAGCGTGGGAGGGGCAGTACGAGCAGTACTTC.

The rearrangement uses TRBV9 and TRBJ2-7; tentative D call: TRBD2 (5 bases). The germline V and J ends were trimmed by 0 bases and 0 bases, with 7 bases remaining between them. The CDR3 is 14 residues long. Germline V gene lookup returns CDR1 SGDLS and CDR2 YYNGEE. CDR3 DNA sequence: TGTGCCAGCAGCGTAGGAGGGAGCTCCTACGAGCAGTACTTC. Residues: CASSVGGSSYEQYF. The full variable domain, its missing parts supplied by reference TRBV9 and TRBJ2-7, is DSGVTQTPKHLITATGQRVTLRCSPRSGDLSVYWYQQSLDQGLQFLIQYYNGEERAKGNILERFSAQQFPDLHSELNLSSLELGDSALYFCASSVGGSSYEQYFGPGTRLTVT.

The chain couples TRBV12-5 to TRBJ2-1, with 10 bases aligning to TRBD2. The CDR3 is made up of 20 amino acids. With 5 bases clipped from V and 5 bases from J, the junction kept 21 bases outside the gene matches. CDR1 LGHNT and CDR2 FRNRAP come from the germline V gene. This chain's CDR3 is CASGPSPVSGRFFPHNEQFF. DNA for the CDR3: TGTGCTAGTGGTCCCTCCCCTGTTAGCGGGAGGTTTTTCCCACACAATGAGCAGTTCTTC.

In its sample, this clone was seen once. V usage is TRBV12-3 or TRBV12-4 and J usage is TRBJ1-3, with no clear D. V was shortened by 3 bases and J by 8 bases, with 5 bases between the two germline ends. The CDR3 extends over 11 amino acids. The CDR3 bases are TGTGCCAGCAGTTTCAGGCACACCATATATTTT. This gives the protein CASSFRHTIYF.

The V gene is TRBV5-5, the J gene TRBJ1-6, with TRBD1 matching 9 bases. The CDR3 length is 16 residues. Losses at the gene ends were 0 bases for V and 9 bases for J; bases not matched to a gene: 7. CDR1 and CDR2 (germline): SGHKS, YYEKEE (reference sequence). CDR3 in DNA: TGTGCCAGCAGCTTGGATCGGGGACAGGGTTTTTCACCCCTCCACTTT. Protein: CASSLDRGQGFSPLHF.

The V gene is TRBV5-1, the J gene TRBJ2-1; D uncertain. The length of the CDR3 is 12 residues. Between the trimmed V and J ends, which lost 4 bases and 7 bases, there was a span of 9 bases. Germline V lookup: CDR1 SGHRS, CDR2 YFSETQ. CDR3 coding DNA: TGCGCCAGCAGCCCCCCTAGTAATGAGCAGTTCTTC. Encoded protein: CASSPPSNEQFF.

The DNA of the CDR3 is TGTGCCAGCAGTTTAAGGGGGCGCACTGAAGCTTTCTTT. This translates into CASSLRGRTEAFF. The chain couples TRBV12-3 or TRBV12-4 to TRBJ1-1, with TRBD1 matching 7 bases. CDR3 length equals 13 residues. After removal of 2 bases from V and 4 bases from J, the junction contained 1 base not matched to a gene.

V is TRBV9 and J is TRBJ2-1; 9 bases are a match to TRBD1. Germline V gene lookup returns CDR1 SGDLS and CDR2 YYNGEE. The CDR3 totals 15 residues. Unmatched junction bases numbered 5, after V lost 3 bases and J lost 4 bases. In DNA form, the CDR3 reads TGTGCCAGCAGCGGAGGGACAGGGAGTTACAATGAGCAGTTCTTC. It specifies CASSGGTGSYNEQFF.

This clone turned up a few times. The chain joins TRBV10-1 to TRBJ1-5; 7 bases line up with TRBD1. Germline CDR1 and CDR2: WNHNN and SYGVQD (reference sequence). This CDR3 has 15 amino acids. Germline trimming cut 6 bases from V and 3 bases from J; bases unmatched to any gene: 8. CDR3 protein: CASSLRGLDNQPQHF. The CDR3 DNA reads as TGCGCCAGCAGCTTAAGGGGGCTAGACAATCAGCCCCAGCATTTT.